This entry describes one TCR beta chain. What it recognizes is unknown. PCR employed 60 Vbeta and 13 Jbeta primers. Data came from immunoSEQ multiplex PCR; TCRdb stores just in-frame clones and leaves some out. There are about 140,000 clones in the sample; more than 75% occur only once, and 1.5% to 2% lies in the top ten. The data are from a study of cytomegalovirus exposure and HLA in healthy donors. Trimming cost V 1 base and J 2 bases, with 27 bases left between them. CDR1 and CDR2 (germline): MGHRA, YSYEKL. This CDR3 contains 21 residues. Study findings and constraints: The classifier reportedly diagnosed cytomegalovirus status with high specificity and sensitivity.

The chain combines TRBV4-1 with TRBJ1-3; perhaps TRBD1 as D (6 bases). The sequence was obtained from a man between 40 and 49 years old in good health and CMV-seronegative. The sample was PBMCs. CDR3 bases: TGCGCCAGCAGCCAAGTAGATCTGGACAGATTAAGTGGTTTAGCTGGAAACACCATATATTTT. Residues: CASSQVDLDRLSGLAGNTIYF.